The TCR beta chain described here comes from a study of T cell responses to AZD1222 COVID-19 vaccine. Overall study findings and caveats: Only six or seven AZD1222 recipients tested seropositive at baseline. Spike-specific TCR breadth rose after two AZD1222 doses, and depth rose as well. Spike was spanned by vaccine-associated CD4 TCRs, which were dominant at 160-218 and 743-854. In the spike-specific TCR repertoire, nearly half reportedly target unmutated variant regions.

Germline assignment: CDR1 SNHLY and CDR2 FYNNEI. V gave up 7 bases and J gave up 0 bases, with 19 bases separating them. The CDR3 spans 18 residues. This clone was seen more than once but under ten times. Antigen unknown. The protocol was immunoSEQ multiplex PCR, while the TCRdb copy is restricted to in-frame clones and leaves out a portion. The sample contains about 93,000 clones, nearly 90% of which appear only once. The clonotype was recovered from an adult in good health. The sequences come from peripheral blood, collected on day 0 of MenACWY control vaccination. The chain is built from TRBV2 and TRBJ2-6; D call uncertain. The CDR3 is CASKRLGAAASGANVLTF. The CDR3 nucleotides are TGTGCCAGCAAGAGATTAGGCGCGGCTGCCTCTGGGGCCAACGTCCTGACTTTC.